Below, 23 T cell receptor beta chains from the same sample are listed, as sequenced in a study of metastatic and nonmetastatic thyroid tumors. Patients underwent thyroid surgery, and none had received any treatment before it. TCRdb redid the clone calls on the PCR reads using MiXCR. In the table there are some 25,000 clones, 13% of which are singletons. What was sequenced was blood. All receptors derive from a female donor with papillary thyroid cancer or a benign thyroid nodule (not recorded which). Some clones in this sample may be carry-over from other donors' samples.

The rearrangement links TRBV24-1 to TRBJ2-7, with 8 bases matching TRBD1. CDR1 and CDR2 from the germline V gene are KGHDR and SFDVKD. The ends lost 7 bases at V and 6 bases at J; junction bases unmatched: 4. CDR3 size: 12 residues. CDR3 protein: CATRDRVGEQYF. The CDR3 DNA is TGTGCCACCAGGGACAGGGTGGGCGAGCAGTACTTC.

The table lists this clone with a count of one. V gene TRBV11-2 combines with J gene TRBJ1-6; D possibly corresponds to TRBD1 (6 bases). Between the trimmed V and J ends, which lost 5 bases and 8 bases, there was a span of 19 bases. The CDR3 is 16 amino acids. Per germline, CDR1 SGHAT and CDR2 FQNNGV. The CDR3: CASSPASGQTYSPLHF. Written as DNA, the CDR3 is TGTGCCAGCAGCCCCGCGTCCGGACAGACCTATTCACCCCTCCACTTT.

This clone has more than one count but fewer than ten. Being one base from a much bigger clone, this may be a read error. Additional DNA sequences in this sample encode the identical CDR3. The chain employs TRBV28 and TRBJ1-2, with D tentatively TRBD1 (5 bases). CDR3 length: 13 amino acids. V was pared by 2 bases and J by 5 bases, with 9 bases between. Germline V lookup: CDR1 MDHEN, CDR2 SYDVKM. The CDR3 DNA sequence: TGTGCCAGCAGTTTAGGACAAGGATATGGCTACACCTTC. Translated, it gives CASSLGQGYGYTF.

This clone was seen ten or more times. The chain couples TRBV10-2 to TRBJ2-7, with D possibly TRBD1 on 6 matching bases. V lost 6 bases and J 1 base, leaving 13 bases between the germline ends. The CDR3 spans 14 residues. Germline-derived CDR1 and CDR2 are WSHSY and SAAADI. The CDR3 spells CASRSGQRSYEQYF. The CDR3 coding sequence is TGCGCCAGCAGGAGCGGACAGCGTTCCTACGAGCAGTACTTC.

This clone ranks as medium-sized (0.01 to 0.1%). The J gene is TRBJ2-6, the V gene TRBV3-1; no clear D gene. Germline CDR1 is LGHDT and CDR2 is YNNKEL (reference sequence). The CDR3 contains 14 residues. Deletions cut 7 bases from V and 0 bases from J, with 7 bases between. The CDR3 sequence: CASKVGSGANVLTF. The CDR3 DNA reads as TGTGCCAGCAAAGTGGGCTCTGGGGCCAACGTCCTGACTTTC.

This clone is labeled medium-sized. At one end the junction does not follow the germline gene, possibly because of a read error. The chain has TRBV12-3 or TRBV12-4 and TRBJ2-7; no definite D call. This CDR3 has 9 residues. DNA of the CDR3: TGTGCCAGCTCCCACGAGCAGTACTTC. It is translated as CASSHEQYF.

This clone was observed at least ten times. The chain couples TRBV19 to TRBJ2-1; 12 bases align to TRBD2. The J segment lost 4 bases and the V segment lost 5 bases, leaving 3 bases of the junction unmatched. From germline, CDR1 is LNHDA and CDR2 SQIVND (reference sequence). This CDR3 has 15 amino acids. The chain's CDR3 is CASSLGLAGYNEQFF. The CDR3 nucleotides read TGTGCCAGTAGTCTAGGACTAGCGGGGTACAATGAGCAGTTCTTC. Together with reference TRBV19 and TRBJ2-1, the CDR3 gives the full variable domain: DGGITQSPKYLFRKEGQNVTLSCEQNLNHDAMYWYRQDPGQGLRLIYYSQIVNDFQKGDIAEGYSVSREKKESFPLTVTSAQKNPTAFYLCASSLGLAGYNEQFFGPGTRLTVL.

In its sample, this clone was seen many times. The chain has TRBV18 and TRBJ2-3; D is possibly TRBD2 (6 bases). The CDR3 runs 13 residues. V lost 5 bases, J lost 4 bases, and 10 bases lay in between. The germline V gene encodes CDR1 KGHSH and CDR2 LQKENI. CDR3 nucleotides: TGTGCCAGCTCATGGGGGGAGTCAGATACGCAGTATTTT. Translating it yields CASSWGESDTQYF.

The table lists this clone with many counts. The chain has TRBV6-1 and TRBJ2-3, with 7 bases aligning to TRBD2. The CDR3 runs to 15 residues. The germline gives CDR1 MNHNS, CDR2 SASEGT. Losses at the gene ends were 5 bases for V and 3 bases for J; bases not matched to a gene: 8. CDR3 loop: CASSSGGSATDTQYF. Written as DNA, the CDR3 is TGTGCCAGCAGTTCCGGCGGGAGTGCAACAGATACGCAGTATTTT.

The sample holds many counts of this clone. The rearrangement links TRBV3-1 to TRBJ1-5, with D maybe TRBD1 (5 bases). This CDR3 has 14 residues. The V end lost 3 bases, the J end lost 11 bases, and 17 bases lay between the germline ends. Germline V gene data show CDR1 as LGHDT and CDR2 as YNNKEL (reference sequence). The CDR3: CASSQKGRGGAQHF. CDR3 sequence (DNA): TGTGCCAGCAGCCAGAAGGGACGGGGTGGGGCCCAGCATTTT.

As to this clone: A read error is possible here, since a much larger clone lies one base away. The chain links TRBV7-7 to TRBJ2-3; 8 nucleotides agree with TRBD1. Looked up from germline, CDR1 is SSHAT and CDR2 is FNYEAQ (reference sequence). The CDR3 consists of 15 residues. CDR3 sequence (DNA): TGTGCTAGCAGCCCGCGGACAGGGTTGTCAGATACGCAGTATTTT. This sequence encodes CASSPRTGLSDTQYF.

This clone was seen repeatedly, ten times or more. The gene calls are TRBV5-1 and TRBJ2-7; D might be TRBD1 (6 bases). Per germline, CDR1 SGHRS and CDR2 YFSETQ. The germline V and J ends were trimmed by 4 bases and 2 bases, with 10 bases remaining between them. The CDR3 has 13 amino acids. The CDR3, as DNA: TGCGCCAGCAGCCCCAGGGGCCCCTACGAGCAGTACTTC. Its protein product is CASSPRGPYEQYF.

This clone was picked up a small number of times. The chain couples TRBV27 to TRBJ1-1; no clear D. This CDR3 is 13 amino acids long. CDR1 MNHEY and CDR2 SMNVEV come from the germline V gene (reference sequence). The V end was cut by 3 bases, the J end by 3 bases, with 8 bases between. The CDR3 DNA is TGTGCCAGCAGTTTGACTGATTACACTGAAGCTTTCTTT. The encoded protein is CASSLTDYTEAFF.

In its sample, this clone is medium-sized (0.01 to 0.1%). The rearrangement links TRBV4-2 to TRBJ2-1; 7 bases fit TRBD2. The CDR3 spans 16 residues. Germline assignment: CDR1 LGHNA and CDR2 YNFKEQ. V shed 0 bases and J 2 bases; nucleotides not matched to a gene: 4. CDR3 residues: CASSQEAGDPYNEQFF. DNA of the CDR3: TGTGCCAGCAGCCAAGAGGCGGGAGACCCCTACAATGAGCAGTTCTTC.

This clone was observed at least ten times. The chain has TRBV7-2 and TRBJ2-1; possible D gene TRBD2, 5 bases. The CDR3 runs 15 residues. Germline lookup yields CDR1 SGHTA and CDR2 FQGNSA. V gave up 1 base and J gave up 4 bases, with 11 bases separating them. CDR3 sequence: CASSLGGSLYNEQFF. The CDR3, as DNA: TGTGCCAGCAGCTTAGGCGGGTCCCTATACAATGAGCAGTTCTTC.

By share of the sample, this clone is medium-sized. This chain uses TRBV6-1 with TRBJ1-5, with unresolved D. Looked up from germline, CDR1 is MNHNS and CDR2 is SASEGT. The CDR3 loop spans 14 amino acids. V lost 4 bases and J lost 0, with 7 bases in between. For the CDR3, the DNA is TGTGCCAGCAGTGGGTATTATAGCAATCAGCCCCAGCATTTT. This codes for CASSGYYSNQPQHF.

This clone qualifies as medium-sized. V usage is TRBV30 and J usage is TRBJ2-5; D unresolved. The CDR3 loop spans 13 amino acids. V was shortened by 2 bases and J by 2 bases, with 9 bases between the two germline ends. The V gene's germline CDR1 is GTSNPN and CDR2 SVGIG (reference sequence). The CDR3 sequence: CAWSRSIQETQYF. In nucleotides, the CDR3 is TGTGCCTGGAGTCGGTCTATTCAAGAGACCCAGTACTTC.

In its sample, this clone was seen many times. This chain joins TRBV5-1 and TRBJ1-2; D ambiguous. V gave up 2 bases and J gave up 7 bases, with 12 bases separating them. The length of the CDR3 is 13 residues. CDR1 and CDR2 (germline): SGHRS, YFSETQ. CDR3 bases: TGCGCCAGCAGCTTTGGGAGCTCCGGTGGCTACACCTTC. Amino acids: CASSFGSSGGYTF.

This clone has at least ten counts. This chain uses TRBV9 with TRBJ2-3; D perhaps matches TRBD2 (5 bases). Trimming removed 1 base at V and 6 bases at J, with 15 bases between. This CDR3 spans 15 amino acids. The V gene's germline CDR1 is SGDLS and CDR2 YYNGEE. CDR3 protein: CASSVWSGPLDTQYF. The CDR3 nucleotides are TGTGCCAGCAGCGTATGGAGCGGACCGCTGGATACGCAGTATTTT.

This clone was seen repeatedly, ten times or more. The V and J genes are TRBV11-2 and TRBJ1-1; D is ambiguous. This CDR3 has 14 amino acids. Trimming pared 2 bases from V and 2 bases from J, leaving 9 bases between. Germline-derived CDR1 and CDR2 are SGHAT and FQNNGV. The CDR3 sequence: CASSLTAGNTEAFF. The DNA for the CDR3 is TGTGCCAGCAGCTTAACCGCGGGTAACACTGAAGCTTTCTTT.

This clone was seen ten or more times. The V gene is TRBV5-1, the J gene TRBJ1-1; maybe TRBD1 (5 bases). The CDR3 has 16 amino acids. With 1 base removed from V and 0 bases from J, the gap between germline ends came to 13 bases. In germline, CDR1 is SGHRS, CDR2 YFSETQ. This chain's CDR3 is CASSLMAGKLNTEAFF. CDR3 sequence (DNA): TGCGCCAGCAGCTTGATGGCAGGGAAGCTGAACACTGAAGCTTTCTTT.

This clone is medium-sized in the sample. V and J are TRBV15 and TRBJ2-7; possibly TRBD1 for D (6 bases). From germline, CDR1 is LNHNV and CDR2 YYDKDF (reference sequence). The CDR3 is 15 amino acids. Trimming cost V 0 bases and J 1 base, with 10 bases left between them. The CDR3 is CATSRDRQVSYEQYF. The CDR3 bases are TGTGCCACCAGCAGAGATCGACAGGTATCCTACGAGCAGTACTTC.

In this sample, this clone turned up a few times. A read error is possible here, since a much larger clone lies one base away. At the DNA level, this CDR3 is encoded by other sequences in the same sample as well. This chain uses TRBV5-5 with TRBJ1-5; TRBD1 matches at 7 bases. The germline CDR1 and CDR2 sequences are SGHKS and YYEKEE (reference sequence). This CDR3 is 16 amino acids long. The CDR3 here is CASSLAGTEGNQPQHF. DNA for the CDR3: TGTGCCAGCAGCCTCGCCGGGACAGAGGGCAATCAGCCTCAGCATTTT.